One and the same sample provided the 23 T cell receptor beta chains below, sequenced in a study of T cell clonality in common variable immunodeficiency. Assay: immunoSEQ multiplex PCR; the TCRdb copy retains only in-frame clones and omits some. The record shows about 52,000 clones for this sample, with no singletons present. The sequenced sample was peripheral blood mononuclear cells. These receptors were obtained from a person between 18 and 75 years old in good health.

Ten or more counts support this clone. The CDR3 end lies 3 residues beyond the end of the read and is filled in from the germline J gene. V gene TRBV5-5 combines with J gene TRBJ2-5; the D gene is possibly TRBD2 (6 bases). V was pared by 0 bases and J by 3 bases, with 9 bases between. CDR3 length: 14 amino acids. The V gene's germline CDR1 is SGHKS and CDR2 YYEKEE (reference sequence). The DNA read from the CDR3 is TGTGCCAGCAGCTTGGCCGGAGGGGAAGAGACC. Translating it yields CASSLAGGEET. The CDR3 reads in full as CASSLAGGEETQYF. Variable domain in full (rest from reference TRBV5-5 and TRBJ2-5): DAGVTQSPTHLIKTRGQQVTLRCSPISGHKSVSWYQQVLGQGPQFIFQYYEKEERGRGNFPDRFSARQFPNYSSELNVNALLLGDSALYLCASSLAGGEETQYFGPGTRLLVL.

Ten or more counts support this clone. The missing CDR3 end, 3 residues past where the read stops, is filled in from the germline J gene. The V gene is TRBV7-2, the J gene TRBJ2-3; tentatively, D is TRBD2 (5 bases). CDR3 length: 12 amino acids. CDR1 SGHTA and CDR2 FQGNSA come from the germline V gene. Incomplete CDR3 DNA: TGTGCCAGCAGCTTACCACCAGCGGCG. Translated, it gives CASSLPPAA. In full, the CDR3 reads CASSLPPAAQYF. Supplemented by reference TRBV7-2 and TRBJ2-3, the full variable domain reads GAGVSQSPSNKVTEKGKDVELRCDPISGHTALYWYRQSLGQGLEFLIYFQGNSAPDKSGLPSDRFSAERTGGSVSTLTIQRTQQEDSAVYLCASSLPPAAQYFGPGTRLTVL.

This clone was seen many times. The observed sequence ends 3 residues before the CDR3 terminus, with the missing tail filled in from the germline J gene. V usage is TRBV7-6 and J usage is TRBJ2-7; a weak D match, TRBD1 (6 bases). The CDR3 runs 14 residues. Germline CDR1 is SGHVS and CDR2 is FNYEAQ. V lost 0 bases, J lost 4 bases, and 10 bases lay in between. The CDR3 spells CASSLAATGYEQYF. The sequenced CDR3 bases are TGTGCCAGCAGCTTAGCGGCCACAGGGTACGAG.

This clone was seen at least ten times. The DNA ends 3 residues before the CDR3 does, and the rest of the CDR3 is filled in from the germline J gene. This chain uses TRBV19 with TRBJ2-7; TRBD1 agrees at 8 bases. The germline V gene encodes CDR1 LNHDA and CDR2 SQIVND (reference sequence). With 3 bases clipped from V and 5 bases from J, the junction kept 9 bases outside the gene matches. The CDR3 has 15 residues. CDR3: CASSIIPGGLDEQYF. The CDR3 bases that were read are TGTGCCAGTAGTATTATCCCAGGGGGCTTGGACGAG.

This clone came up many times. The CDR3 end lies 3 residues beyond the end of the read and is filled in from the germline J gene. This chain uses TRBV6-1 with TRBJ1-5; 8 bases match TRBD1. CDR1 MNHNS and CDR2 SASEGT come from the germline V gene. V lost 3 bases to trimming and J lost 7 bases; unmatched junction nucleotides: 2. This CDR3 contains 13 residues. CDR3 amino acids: CASSERTGQPQHF. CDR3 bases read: TGTGCCAGCAGTGAGAGGACAGGGCAGCCC.

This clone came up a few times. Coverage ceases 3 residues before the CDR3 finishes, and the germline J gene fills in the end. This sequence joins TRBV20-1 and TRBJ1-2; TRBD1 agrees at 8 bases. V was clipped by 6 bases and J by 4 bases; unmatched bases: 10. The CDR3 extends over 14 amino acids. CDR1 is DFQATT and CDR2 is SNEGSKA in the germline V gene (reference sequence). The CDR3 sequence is CSAITGGDTYGYTF. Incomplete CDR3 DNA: TGCAGTGCCATAACAGGGGGAGATACCTATGGC.

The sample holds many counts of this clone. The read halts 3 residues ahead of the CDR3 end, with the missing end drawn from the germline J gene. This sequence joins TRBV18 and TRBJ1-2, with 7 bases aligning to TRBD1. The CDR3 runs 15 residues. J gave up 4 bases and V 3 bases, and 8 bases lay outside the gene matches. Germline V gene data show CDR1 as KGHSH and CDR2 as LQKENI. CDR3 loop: CASSPGTASLYGYTF. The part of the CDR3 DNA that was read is TGTGCCAGCTCACCTGGGACAGCCTCGCTCTATGGC. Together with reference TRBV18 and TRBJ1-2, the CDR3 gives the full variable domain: NAGVMQNPRHLVRRRGQEARLRCSPMKGHSHVYWYRQLPEEGLKFMVYLQKENIIDESGMPKERFSAEFPKEGPSILRIQQVVRGDSAAYFCASSPGTASLYGYTFGSGTRLTVV.

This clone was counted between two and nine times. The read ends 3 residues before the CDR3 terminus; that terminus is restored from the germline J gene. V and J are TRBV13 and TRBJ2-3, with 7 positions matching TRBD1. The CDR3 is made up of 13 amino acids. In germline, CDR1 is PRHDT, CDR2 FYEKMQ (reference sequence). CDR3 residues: CASSQTGWQTQYF. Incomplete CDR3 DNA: TGTGCCAGCAGCCAGACAGGGTGGCAGACG.

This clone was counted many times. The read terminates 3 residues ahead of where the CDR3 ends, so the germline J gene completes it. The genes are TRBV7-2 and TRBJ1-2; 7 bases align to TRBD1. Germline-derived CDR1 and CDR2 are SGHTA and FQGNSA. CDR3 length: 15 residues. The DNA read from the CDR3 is TGTGCCAGCAGCTTAGGCGCAGGGGGAGTAAGGGGC. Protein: CASSLGAGGVRG. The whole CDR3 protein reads CASSLGAGGVRGYTF.

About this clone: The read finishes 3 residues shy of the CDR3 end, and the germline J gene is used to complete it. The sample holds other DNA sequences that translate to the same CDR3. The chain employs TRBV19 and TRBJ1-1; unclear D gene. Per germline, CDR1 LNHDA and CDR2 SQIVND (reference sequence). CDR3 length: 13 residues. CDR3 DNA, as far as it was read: TGTGCCAGTGGACTAGCGGGCCAAGAGACA. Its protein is CASGLAGQET. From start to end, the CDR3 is CASGLAGQETAFF.

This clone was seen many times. CDR3 loop: CAWSPKRGLHTEAFF. The CDR3 DNA, read in part, is TGTGCCTGGAGTCCCAAGAGGGGCTTACACACTGAA. The V gene is TRBV30, the J gene TRBJ1-1; tentative D call: TRBD1 (5 bases). The read is 3 residues too short to cover the CDR3 end, so that end is filled in from the germline J gene. Germline V gives CDR1 GTSNPN, CDR2 SVGIG (reference sequence). The V gene lost 2 bases and the J gene lost 3 bases, with 16 bases spanning the gap. This CDR3 is built from 15 residues. Together with reference TRBV30 and TRBJ1-1, the CDR3 gives the full variable domain: SQTIHQWPATLVQPVGSPLSLECTVEGTSNPNLYWYRQAAGRGLQLLFYSVGIGQISSEVPQNLSASRPQDRQFILSSKKLLLSDSGFYLCAWSPKRGLHTEAFFGQGTRLTVV.

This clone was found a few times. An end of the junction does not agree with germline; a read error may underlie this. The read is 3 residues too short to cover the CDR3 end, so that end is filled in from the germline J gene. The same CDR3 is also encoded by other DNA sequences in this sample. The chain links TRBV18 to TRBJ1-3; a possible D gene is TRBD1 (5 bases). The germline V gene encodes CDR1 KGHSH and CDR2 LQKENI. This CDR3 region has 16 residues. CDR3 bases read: TGTGCCAGCTCACCCATGCAGGGTAACGTCGGAAACACT. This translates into CASSPMQGNVGNT. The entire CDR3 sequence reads CASSPMQGNVGNTIYF.

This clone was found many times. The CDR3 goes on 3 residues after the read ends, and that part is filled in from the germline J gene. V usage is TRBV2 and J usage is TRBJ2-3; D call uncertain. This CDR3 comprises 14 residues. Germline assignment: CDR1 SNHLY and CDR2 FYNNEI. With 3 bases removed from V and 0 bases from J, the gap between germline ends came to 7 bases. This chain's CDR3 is CASSDLTSTDTQYF. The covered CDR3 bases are TGTGCCAGCAGTGACTTAACTAGCACAGATACG. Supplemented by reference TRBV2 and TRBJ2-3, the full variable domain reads EPEVTQTPSHQVTQMGQEVILRCVPISNHLYFYWYRQILGQKVEFLVSFYNNEISEKSEIFDDQFSVERPDGSNFTLKIRSTKLEDSAMYFCASSDLTSTDTQYFGPGTRLTVL.

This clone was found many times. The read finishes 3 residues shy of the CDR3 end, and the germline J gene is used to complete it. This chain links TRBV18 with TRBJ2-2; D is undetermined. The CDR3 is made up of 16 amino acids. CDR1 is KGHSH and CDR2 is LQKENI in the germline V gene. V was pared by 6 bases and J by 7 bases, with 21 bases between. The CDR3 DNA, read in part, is TGTGCCAGCTCTCCTCTACAGAGGATGGCTGGCGGGGAG. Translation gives CASSPLQRMAGGE. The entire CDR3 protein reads CASSPLQRMAGGELFF. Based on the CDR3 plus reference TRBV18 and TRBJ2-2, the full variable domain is NAGVMQNPRHLVRRRGQEARLRCSPMKGHSHVYWYRQLPEEGLKFMVYLQKENIIDESGMPKERFSAEFPKEGPSILRIQQVVRGDSAAYFCASSPLQRMAGGELFFGEGSRLTVL.

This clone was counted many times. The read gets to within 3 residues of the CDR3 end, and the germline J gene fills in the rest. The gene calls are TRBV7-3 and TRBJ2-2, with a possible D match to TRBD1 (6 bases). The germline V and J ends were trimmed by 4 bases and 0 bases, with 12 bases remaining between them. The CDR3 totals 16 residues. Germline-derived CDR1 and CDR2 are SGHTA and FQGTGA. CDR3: CASSSWQGTNTGELFF. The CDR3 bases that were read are TGTGCCAGCAGCTCATGGCAGGGGACGAACACCGGGGAG.

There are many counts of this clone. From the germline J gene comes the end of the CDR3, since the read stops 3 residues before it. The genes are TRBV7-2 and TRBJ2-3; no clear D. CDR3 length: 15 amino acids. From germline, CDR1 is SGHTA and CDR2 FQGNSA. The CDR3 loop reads CASSLYSAGQETQYF. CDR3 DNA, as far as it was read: TGTGCCAGCAGCTTATATTCGGCAGGCCAAGAGACG.

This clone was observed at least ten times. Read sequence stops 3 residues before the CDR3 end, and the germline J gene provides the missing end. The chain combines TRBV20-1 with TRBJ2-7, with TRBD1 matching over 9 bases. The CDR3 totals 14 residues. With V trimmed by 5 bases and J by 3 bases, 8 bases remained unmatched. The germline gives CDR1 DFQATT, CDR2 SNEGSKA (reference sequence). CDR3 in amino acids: CSAHRETGGYEQYF. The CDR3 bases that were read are TGCAGTGCTCACCGGGAGACAGGGGGCTACGAG.

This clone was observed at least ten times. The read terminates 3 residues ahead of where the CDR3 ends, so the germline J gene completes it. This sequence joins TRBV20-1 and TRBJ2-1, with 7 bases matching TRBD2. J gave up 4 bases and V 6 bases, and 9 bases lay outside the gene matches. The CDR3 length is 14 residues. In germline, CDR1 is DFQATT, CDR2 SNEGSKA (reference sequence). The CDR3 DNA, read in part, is TGCAGTGCCGCAGGACTAGGAGAATACAATGAG. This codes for CSAAGLGEYNE. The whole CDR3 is CSAAGLGEYNEQFF.

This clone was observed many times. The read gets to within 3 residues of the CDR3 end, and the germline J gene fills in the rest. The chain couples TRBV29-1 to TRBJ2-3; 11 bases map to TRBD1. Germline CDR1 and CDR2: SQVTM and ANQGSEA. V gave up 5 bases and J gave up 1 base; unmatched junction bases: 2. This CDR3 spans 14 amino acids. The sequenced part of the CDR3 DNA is TGCAGCGTTTCGGACAGGGGGCGCACAGATACG. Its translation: CSVSDRGRTDT. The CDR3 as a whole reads CSVSDRGRTDTQYF.

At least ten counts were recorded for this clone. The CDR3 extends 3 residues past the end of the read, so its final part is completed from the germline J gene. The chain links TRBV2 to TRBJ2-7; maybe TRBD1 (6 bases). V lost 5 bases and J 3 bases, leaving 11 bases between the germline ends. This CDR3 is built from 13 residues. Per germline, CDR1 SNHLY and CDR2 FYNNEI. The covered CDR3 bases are TGTGCCAGCAGTAGGGGGACATACTACGAG. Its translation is CASSRGTYYE. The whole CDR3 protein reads CASSRGTYYEQYF.

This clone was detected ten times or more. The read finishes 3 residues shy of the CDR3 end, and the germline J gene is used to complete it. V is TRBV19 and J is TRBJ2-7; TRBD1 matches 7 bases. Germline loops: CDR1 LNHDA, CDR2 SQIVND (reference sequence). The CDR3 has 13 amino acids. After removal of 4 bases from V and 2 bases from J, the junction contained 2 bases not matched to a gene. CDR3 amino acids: CASSKGQPYEQYF. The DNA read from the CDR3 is TGTGCCAGTAGTAAGGGACAGCCCTACGAG.

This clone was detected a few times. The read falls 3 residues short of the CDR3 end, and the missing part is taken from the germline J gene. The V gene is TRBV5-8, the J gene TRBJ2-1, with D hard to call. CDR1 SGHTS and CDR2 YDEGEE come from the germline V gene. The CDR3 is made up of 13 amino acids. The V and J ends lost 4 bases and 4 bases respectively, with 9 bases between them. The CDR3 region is CASSPSRYNEQFF. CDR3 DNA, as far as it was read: TGTGCCAGCAGCCCCTCCCGGTACAATGAG.

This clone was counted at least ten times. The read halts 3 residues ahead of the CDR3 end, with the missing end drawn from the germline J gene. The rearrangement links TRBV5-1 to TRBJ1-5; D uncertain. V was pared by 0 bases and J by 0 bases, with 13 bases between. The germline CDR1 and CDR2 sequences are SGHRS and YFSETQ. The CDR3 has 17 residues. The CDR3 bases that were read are TGCGCCAGCAGCTTGGATCTTCGCGTAAATAGCAATCAGCCC. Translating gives CASSLDLRVNSNQP. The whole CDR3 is CASSLDLRVNSNQPQHF.